Sequencing of this T cell receptor beta chain was carried out in a study of blood T cell repertoires in COVID-19. The V gene's germline CDR1 is SGHTA and CDR2 FQGNSA. Trimming cost V 5 bases and J 3 bases; bases outside gene matches: 9. The CDR3 contains 15 residues. Only in-frame clones appear in the TCRdb table, and some are missing; sequencing was by immunoSEQ multiplex PCR. The sample has about 90,000 clones, 85% seen once. Material for sequencing was peripheral blood. This sequence was found in a woman in her 70s with active or convalescent COVID-19. The gene calls are TRBV7-2 and TRBJ1-2; TRBD1 matches 7 bases. Here the CDR3 DNA reads TGTGCCAGCAGCATCCAGACAGGGTCGGACTATGGCTACACCTTC. Translating it yields CASSIQTGSDYGYTF.